The 9 T cell receptor beta chains presented below share a single source sample, sequenced in a study of molecular identifiers for immune sequencing clone quantification. TCRdb analysed the PCR reads with MiXCR anew, one entry per CDR3 protein. The sample holds over 85,000 distinct CDR3 sequences; roughly 23% are singletons and the top ten take 1% to 1.2%. The material sequenced was naive CD8+ T cells from blood, with Jurkat cell RNA spiked in. Subset in this sample: FACS-sorted CD8+CD4-CCR7+CD45RA+ naive T cells. These receptors were obtained from a human donor in good health. Some libraries in this study had Jurkat cell RNA spiked in.

Many counts were recorded for this clonotype. V usage is TRBV27 and J usage is TRBJ1-5; D is perhaps TRBD1 (6 bases). Per germline, CDR1 MNHEY and CDR2 SMNVEV (reference sequence). Trimming took off 4 bases at V and 3 bases at J, with 10 bases between the two ends. This CDR3 is built from 14 residues. The DNA of the CDR3 is TGTGCCAGCAGTTACTCAGGGGACAATCAGCCCCAGCATTTT. Protein: CASSYSGDNQPQHF.

In this sample, this clonotype turned up a few times. V is TRBV6-5 and J is TRBJ2-1; D is perhaps TRBD1 (6 bases). V lost 4 bases to trimming and J lost 6 bases, with 10 bases between them. CDR1 is MNHEY and CDR2 is SVGAGI in the germline V gene. This CDR3 is built from 13 residues. The CDR3 protein is CASSFRTVNEQFF. In DNA form, the CDR3 reads TGTGCCAGCAGTTTCAGGACAGTCAATGAGCAGTTCTTC.

Concerning this clonotype: Just one base apart from a much larger clone, this may be a read error. The chain has TRBV7-6 and TRBJ2-5; perhaps D is TRBD1 or TRBD2 (5 bases each). CDR3 size: 16 residues. The V gene's germline CDR1 is SGHVS and CDR2 FNYEAQ. V lost 1 base and J lost 4, with 16 bases in between. The CDR3 region has the DNA TGTGCCAGCAGCTTAGTCATTCGGGACCTCCCAGAGACCCAGTACTTC. Protein sequence: CASSLVIRDLPETQYF.

This clonotype has at least ten counts. The chain is built from TRBV5-4 and TRBJ2-2, with TRBD1 as a possible D gene (5 bases). This CDR3 has 14 amino acids. Germline V gene sequence: CDR1 SGHNT, CDR2 YYREEE (reference sequence). V lost 0 bases and J 5 bases, leaving 8 bases between the germline ends. The CDR3 DNA sequence: TGTGCCAGCAGCTTGGCCCCAGGGACCGGGGAGCTGTTTTTT. Translating it yields CASSLAPGTGELFF.

This clonotype was detected ten times or more. The rearrangement joins TRBV11-2 to TRBJ1-5, with TRBD1 as a possible D gene (6 bases). V was shortened by 1 base and J by 3 bases, with 13 bases between the two germline ends. The length of the CDR3 is 16 residues. Germline CDR1 SGHAT, CDR2 FQNNGV. CDR3 coding DNA: TGTGCCAGCAGCTTAGCAGGGGAGGGACTCAATCAGCCCCAGCATTTT. It encodes CASSLAGEGLNQPQHF.

This clonotype was seen ten or more times. The V and J genes are TRBV7-9 and TRBJ2-5; D is perhaps TRBD2 (6 bases). The CDR3 spans 14 residues. Germline CDR1 is SEHNR and CDR2 is FQNEAQ (reference sequence). Trimming cost V 5 bases and J 2 bases, with 12 bases left between them. The CDR3 region has the DNA TGTGCCAGCAGCCGAGGGGACTTTCAAGAGACCCAGTACTTC. This codes for CASSRGDFQETQYF.

This clonotype was seen repeatedly, ten times or more. This chain links TRBV7-2 with TRBJ2-1; 9 bases map to TRBD2. J was trimmed by 4 bases and V by 5 bases; bases with no gene match: 3. Germline CDR1 reads SGHTA; CDR2 reads FQGNSA. The CDR3 sequence is 14 residues long. As DNA, the CDR3 is TGTGCCAGCAGCGGACTAGCGTTTTACAATGAGCAGTTCTTC. Translation gives CASSGLAFYNEQFF.

Note on this clonotype: A much larger clone differs from this one at a single base, so this may be a read error. The rearrangement uses TRBV27 and TRBJ2-7; weak D call: TRBD2 (6 bases). Germline V gives CDR1 MNHEY, CDR2 SMNVEV (reference sequence). The CDR3 spans 14 residues. V lost 2 bases, J lost 0 bases, and 8 bases lay in between. As DNA, the CDR3 is TGTGCCAGCAGTTTAATCGGGGGCTCCTACGAGCAGTACTTC. This encodes CASSLIGGSYEQYF.

The table lists this clonotype with many counts. The J gene is TRBJ1-4, the V gene TRBV5-1; tentative D call: TRBD1 (6 bases). Trimming cost V 4 bases and J 3 bases, with 13 bases left between them. CDR3 length: 15 amino acids. Germline V gene lookup returns CDR1 SGHRS and CDR2 YFSETQ. In DNA, the CDR3 is TGCGCCAGCAGCCCCTACAGGGCTTCTAATGAAAAACTGTTTTTT. Translating gives CASSPYRASNEKLFF.